The 8 T cell receptor beta chains listed next were all sequenced from one sample in a study of CD4 T cells in relation to SARS-CoV-2 and coronaviruses (dated by TCRdb to the early 2020s). CD4+ T cells from unexposed donors were collected before the COVID-19 pandemic (2011-2018). After 10 days of culture, CD4+ T cells were isolated with the EasySep CD4+ T cell isolation kit. Library method: the immunoSEQ multiplex PCR assay. As stored in TCRdb, this immuneACCESS dataset retains in-frame rearrangements with V and J assigned. A fraction of the clones does not appear; measured against another copy, unresolved V genes explain less than half of the discrepancy, and the remainder lacks a known reason. The sample table shows roughly 26,000 clones, and about 81% are seen once. Approximately 13% of the sample goes to the ten largest clones. Their target antigens are unknown. Material: CD4+ T cells from PBMCs, cultured in vitro. The receptors derive from a human donor in good health.

V and J are TRBV5-1 and TRBJ2-1, with 9 bases that match TRBD2. Losses at the gene ends were 2 bases for V and 9 bases for J; bases not matched to a gene: 15. The germline V gene has CDR1 SGHRS and CDR2 YFSETQ. The CDR3 length is 17 residues. The CDR3 sequence: CASSFDDSGGPYLEQFF. The DNA of the CDR3 is TGCGCCAGCAGCTTCGATGATAGCGGGGGTCCTTACCTTGAGCAGTTCTTC.

This clone has more than one count but fewer than ten. CDR3 in DNA: TGCGCCAGCAGTAGAAGGACAGGGGACGGGGAGCTGTTTTTT. Its protein is CASSRRTGDGELFF. This chain uses TRBV10-1 with TRBJ2-2, with 9 bases matching TRBD1. Trimming removed 5 bases from V and 7 bases from J; junction bases left unmatched: 5. Per the germline V gene, CDR1 is WNHNN and CDR2 is SYGVQD (reference sequence). This CDR3 comprises 14 residues.

This rearrangement joins TRBV30 to TRBJ2-3; D is unresolved. V was trimmed by 0 bases and J by 1 base, leaving 5 bases between them. CDR1 and CDR2 from the germline V gene are GTSNPN and SVGIG (reference sequence). This CDR3 spans 13 amino acids. CDR3 coding DNA: TGTGCCTGGAGTGTAGGCGGCACAGATACGCAGTATTTT. Encoded protein: CAWSVGGTDTQYF.

The rearrangement links TRBV6-5 to TRBJ1-2; TRBD1 matches at 10 bases. The CDR3 is 15 amino acids. J gave up 4 bases and V 7 bases, and 9 bases lay outside the gene matches. Germline V CDR1 and CDR2: MNHEY, SVGAGI. The DNA of the CDR3 is TGTGCCAGCACCCAGGGACAGGGGACGAGCTATGGCTACACCTTC. Encoded protein: CASTQGQGTSYGYTF.

The chain employs TRBV11-2 and TRBJ1-3; possibly TRBD1 for D (6 bases). Germline CDR1 SGHAT, CDR2 FQNNGV. The CDR3 consists of 16 residues. The germline V and J ends were trimmed by 4 bases and 0 bases, with 13 bases remaining between them. The CDR3 is CASSSRDTSSGNTIYF. The CDR3 DNA is TGTGCCAGCAGCTCTCGGGACACCTCCTCTGGAAACACCATATATTTT. Using reference TRBV11-2 and TRBJ1-3 for the parts outside the CDR3, the full variable domain is EAGVAQSPRYKIIEKRQSVAFWCNPISGHATLYWYQQILGQGPKLLIQFQNNGVVDDSQLPKDRFSAERLKGVDSTLKIQPAKLEDSAVYLCASSSRDTSSGNTIYFGEGSWLTVV.

The rearrangement joins TRBV5-1 to TRBJ2-3; 9 bases match TRBD2. This CDR3 has 16 residues. CDR1 is SGHRS and CDR2 is YFSETQ in the germline V gene. V lost 2 bases and J lost 4; bases outside the gene matches: 8. Here the CDR3 DNA reads TGCGCCAGCAGCTTCAATAGCGGGAGCATCCCAGATACGCAGTATTTT. Translation: CASSFNSGSIPDTQYF.

This chain links TRBV7-2 with TRBJ2-7; D gene uncertain. The CDR3 contains 15 residues. With 5 bases removed from V and 5 bases from J, the gap between germline ends came to 19 bases. From germline, CDR1 is SGHTA and CDR2 FQGNSA. CDR3 sequence (DNA): TGTGCCAGCAGCCCTACTTCGTTTAACCGCCACGAGCAGTACTTC. Translated: CASSPTSFNRHEQYF.

This clone was counted between two and nine times. The V gene is TRBV7-2, the J gene TRBJ1-3; unclear D gene. The CDR3 is made up of 15 amino acids. The V and J ends lost 4 bases and 0 bases respectively, with 10 bases between them. Germline V gene data show CDR1 as SGHTA and CDR2 as FQGNSA. The CDR3 sequence is CASSSLGNSGNTIYF. CDR3 in DNA: TGTGCCAGCAGCTCCCTGGGGAACTCTGGAAACACCATATATTTT. Full variable domain (outside the CDR3, taken from reference TRBV7-2 and TRBJ1-3): GAGVSQSPSNKVTEKGKDVELRCDPISGHTALYWYRQSLGQGLEFLIYFQGNSAPDKSGLPSDRFSAERTGGSVSTLTIQRTQQEDSAVYLCASSSLGNSGNTIYFGEGSWLTVV.